This entry features one T cell receptor beta chain sequence. These data are taken from a study of blood T cell repertoires in COVID-19. Overall study context: Sample material is recorded as cDNA or gDNA derived from T cells, B-cell-depleted T cells, or PBMCs.

Trimming left V 0 bases short and J 4 bases short, with 10 bases between. Germline lookup yields CDR1 SGDLS and CDR2 YYNGEE. The CDR3 is made up of 15 amino acids. Sequenced by immunoSEQ multiplex PCR; TCRdb stores in-frame clones only, minus some. The table includes 300,000 to 450,000 clones, around 87% detected once. The sample consisted of peripheral blood. The clonotype was recovered from a woman aged 55-69 years with COVID-19, enrolled during active disease. The J gene is TRBJ1-4, the V gene TRBV9; no clear D. CDR3 sequence reads: CASSVAEGSNEKLFF. CDR3 DNA sequence: TGTGCCAGCAGCGTAGCTGAGGGCAGTAATGAAAAACTGTTTTTT.